These T cell receptor beta chains were read from a single sample in a study of CD8 T cells in ankylosing spondylitis. Via MiXCR, TCRdb re-called the 5' RACE reads, giving one row per CDR3 protein. This table holds fewer than 200,000 distinct CDR3 sequences, approximately 18% found once. Sequenced: blood, either unsorted or a sorted T cell fraction (not recorded which). The receptors stem from a male donor aged 5 to 29 with ankylosing spondylitis or in good health (not recorded which). The CDR3 runs from the conserved cysteine through the conserved F or W. The D gene is left open where the match is weak. Only part of the rows carry a size: once, few, many, or a class if the clone is expanded.

j_gene: TRBJ2-1; d_gene: TRBD2; v_gene: TRBV6-1; abundance: many; CDR3nt: TGTGCCAGCAGTGAACGGGAGGGCCGCCACAATGAGCAGTTCTTC; CDR3aa: CASSEREGRHNEQFF
j_gene: TRBJ2-1; d_gene: .; v_gene: TRBV27; abundance: many; CDR3nt: TGTGCCAGCAGAGGGGGGAGACTCCGTAATGAGCAGTTCTTC; CDR3aa: CASRGGRLRNEQFF
j_gene: TRBJ2-5; d_gene: .; v_gene: TRBV11-3; abundance: .; CDR3nt: TGTGCCAGCAGGTTCCAGGAGACCCAGTACTTC; CDR3aa: CASRFQETQYF
j_gene: TRBJ1-5; d_gene: .; v_gene: TRBV12-5; abundance: .; CDR3nt: TGTGCTAGTGGTTTAACCGACAGAGGCAATCAGCCCCAGCATTTT; CDR3aa: CASGLTDRGNQPQHF
j_gene: TRBJ2-1; d_gene: .; v_gene: TRBV25-1; abundance: many; CDR3nt: TGTGCCAGCCAAGGGGTGAATGAGCAGTTCTTC; CDR3aa: CASQGVNEQFF
j_gene: TRBJ2-1; d_gene: .; v_gene: TRBV20-1; abundance: .; CDR3nt: TGCAGTGCTAGGTCGTTAGGCGATGAGCAGTTCTTC; CDR3aa: CSARSLGDEQFF
j_gene: TRBJ1-5; d_gene: .; v_gene: TRBV6-5; abundance: many; CDR3nt: TGTGCCAGCAGTTACTCGACAAATCAGCCCCAGCATTTT; CDR3aa: CASSYSTNQPQHF
j_gene: TRBJ2-1; d_gene: TRBD1; v_gene: TRBV11-2; abundance: .; CDR3nt: TGTGCCAGCAGCTGGCCCGGGACAGAAGAGAACAATGAGCAGTTCTTC; CDR3aa: CASSWPGTEENNEQFF
j_gene: TRBJ1-3; d_gene: .; v_gene: TRBV4-3; abundance: many; CDR3nt: TGCGCCAGCAGCCTGGCGAGGACACACCATGGAAACACCATATATTTT; CDR3aa: CASSLARTHHGNTIYF
j_gene: TRBJ2-2; d_gene: .; v_gene: TRBV12-3/TRBV12-4; abundance: many; CDR3nt: TGTGCCAGCAGTTTTGTGAACGACGGGGAGCTGTTTTTT; CDR3aa: CASSFVNDGELFF
j_gene: TRBJ2-1; d_gene: TRBD2; v_gene: TRBV6-5; abundance: many; CDR3nt: TGTGCCAGCAGTAAGACTAGCGGTTTCTACAATGAGCAGTTCTTC; CDR3aa: CASSKTSGFYNEQFF
j_gene: TRBJ2-2; d_gene: .; v_gene: TRBV6-4; abundance: many; CDR3nt: TGTGCCAGCAGTGAGGGAAACCCCGGGGAGCTGTTTTTT; CDR3aa: CASSEGNPGELFF
j_gene: TRBJ2-1; d_gene: .; v_gene: TRBV20-1; abundance: .; CDR3nt: TGCAGTGCTAGACGACGGACTCTCCAGAATTACAATGAGCAGTTCTTC; CDR3aa: CSARRRTLQNYNEQFF
j_gene: TRBJ1-4; d_gene: .; v_gene: TRBV12-3/TRBV12-4; abundance: many; CDR3nt: TGTGCCAGCAGCCCCCCCCCGAATGAAAAACTGTTTTTT; CDR3aa: CASSPPPNEKLFF
j_gene: TRBJ2-4; d_gene: .; v_gene: TRBV9; abundance: many; CDR3nt: TGTGCCAGCAGCGACGTCAGGGGGGTTACCAAAAACATTCAGTACTTC; CDR3aa: CASSDVRGVTKNIQYF
j_gene: TRBJ2-5; d_gene: .; v_gene: TRBV7-9; abundance: many; CDR3nt: TGTGCCAGCAGCCCCGGGAAAGAGACCCAGTACTTC; CDR3aa: CASSPGKETQYF
j_gene: TRBJ2-1; d_gene: TRBD1; v_gene: TRBV6-5; abundance: many; CDR3nt: TGTGCCACCAGGGGACAGGGGGCTTTGGGTGAGCAGTTCTTC; CDR3aa: CATRGQGALGEQFF
j_gene: TRBJ2-1; d_gene: .; v_gene: TRBV29-1; abundance: few; CDR3nt: TGCAGCGTTGGAGCGGTCGAGCAGTTCTTC; CDR3aa: CSVGAVEQFF